The present T cell receptor beta chain was sequenced within a study of OX40 agonist ivuxolimab in advanced cancers. Study-wide context: People who had prior anti-PD-1, anti-PD-L1 or anti-CTLA-4 therapy could take part, and around 40% had some.

Trimming took 0 bases from V and 4 from J; bases not matched to a gene: 4. CDR1 is GTSNPN, CDR2 SVGIG, per germline (reference sequence). The CDR3 totals 15 residues. The assay was immunoSEQ multiplex PCR, and TCRdb's table has in-frame clones only and misses some. The repertoire holds 25,000 to 30,000 clones, with 65% to 80% as singletons. Peripheral blood came from all dose cohorts at three timepoints. Study-level findings and limits: Expanded peripheral T-cell antigen specificity went undetermined. Normalized expansion of T-cell clones was also low for some nonresponders.

This clone was seen only once. The antigen remains unidentified. This clonotype originated in an adult with an advanced solid tumor such as melanoma, head and neck, liver or kidney cancer. The chain uses TRBV30 and TRBJ1-2; TRBD1 agrees at 11 bases. Sequencing used CD4+ or CD8+ T cells sorted from blood, obtained in a trial of the OX40 agonist ivuxolimab. CDR3 bases: TGTGCCTGGAGTGTAGGACAGGGGGCAATCTATGGCTACACCTTC. Its translation is CAWSVGQGAIYGYTF.